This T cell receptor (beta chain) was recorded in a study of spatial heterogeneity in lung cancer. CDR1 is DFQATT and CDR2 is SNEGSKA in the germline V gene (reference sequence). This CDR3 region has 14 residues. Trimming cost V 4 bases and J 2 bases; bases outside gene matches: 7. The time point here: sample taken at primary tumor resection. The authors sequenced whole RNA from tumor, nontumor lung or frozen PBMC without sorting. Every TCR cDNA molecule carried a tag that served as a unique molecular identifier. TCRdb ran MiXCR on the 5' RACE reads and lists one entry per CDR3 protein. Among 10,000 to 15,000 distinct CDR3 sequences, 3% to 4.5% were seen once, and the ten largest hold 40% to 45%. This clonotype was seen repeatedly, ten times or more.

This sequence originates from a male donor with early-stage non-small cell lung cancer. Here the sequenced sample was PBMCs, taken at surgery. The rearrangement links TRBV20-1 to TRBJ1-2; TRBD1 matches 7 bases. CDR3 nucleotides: TGCAGTGCTACTCTCCCAGGGGGGAACTATGGCTACACCTTC. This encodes CSATLPGGNYGYTF.